A selection of T cell receptor beta chains follows, all from one sample in a study of T cells in Graves' hyperthyroidism and ophthalmopathy. One entry per CDR3 protein results from TCRdb running MiXCR on the multiplex PCR reads. The sample contains a few hundred thousand distinct CDR3 sequences, 15% to 19% of which appear only once. The specimen was blood. The receptors derive from a woman aged 25 to 39 with Graves' hyperthyroidism. The CDR3 runs from the conserved cysteine through the conserved F or W.

cdr3_aa | v_call
CASSPRLAGYSGANVLTF | TRBV6-2/TRBV6-3
CASSIRLAKGLTWGEQYF | TRBV12-3/TRBV12-4
CASSQGHLFQETQYF | TRBV4-1
CASRVPTDTQYF | TRBV6-1
CASSFSGQGLHNEQFF | TRBV27
CASSGTGGNEQFF | TRBV2
CASSTGRGYTDTQYF | TRBV19
CSAGLEFGVGLDEQYF | TRBV20-1
CASSLPRAPSYEQYF | TRBV12-3/TRBV12-4
CASLQGGGEQFF | TRBV27
CASTLTGEPQHF | TRBV12-3/TRBV12-4
CASSFLAAESYNEQFF | TRBV5-1
CASGRDSPMNTEAFF | TRBV5-1
CATSDSPTSGRRDEQFF | TRBV24-1
CSASGTAPETQYF | TRBV20-1
CASSPRQGNTEAFF | TRBV5-5
CASSFLQGYLSNEQFF | TRBV19
CSARRTEDYEQYF | TRBV20-1
CASSYRFSNTGELFF | TRBV11-2
CASSVAGTSGAYNEQFF | TRBV9
CASSPSGTGDYEKLFF | TRBV28
CASSLAPFTGATNEKLFF | TRBV5-1
CASSFQPDRGASYNEQFF | TRBV5-1
CASSIGRTGNEQFF | TRBV19
CASSSPRSGSYEQYF | TRBV27
CASSSQGFGYTF | TRBV6-2/TRBV6-3